Listed here is a single T cell receptor (beta chain). Its antigen is currently unknown. These data are taken from a study of T cell responses to AZD1222 COVID-19 vaccine. Study overall: Pooled in the analysis were second doses at about 4 or about 12 weeks.

Using immunoSEQ multiplex PCR, the repertoire was profiled, and TCRdb retains in-frame clones only, with some absent. The data hold 83,000 or so clones, with more than 70% observed a single time. Study-wide results and caveats: Repertoires were sampled only after the peak T cell response. Unmutated regions of variants are reportedly targeted by nearly half of spike-specific TCRs. A mostly white British donor set with more females was recruited, and clonal diversity was possibly underestimated.

The CDR3 extends over 14 amino acids. The V gene's germline CDR1 is LNHDA and CDR2 SQIVND (reference sequence). Trimming at V came to 2 bases and at J to 6 bases, leaving 6 bases not matched to a gene. V gene TRBV19 combines with J gene TRBJ1-1; 7 bases align to TRBD1. This receptor was obtained from an adult in good health. The source material was peripheral blood, sampled on day 0 of AZD1222 vaccination. CDR3 DNA: TGTGCCAGTAGTATAACAGGGGAGACAGCTGAAGCTTTCTTT. Translating gives CASSITGETAEAFF.